The text below deals with one T cell receptor (beta chain). Its cognate antigen is unknown. Unique molecular identifiers were incorporated during preparation of the TCRbeta library. In TCRdb, the PCR reads were re-called with MiXCR into one record per CDR3 protein. The table records about 900,000 distinct CDR3 sequences, about 30% of them present only once. Unmatched junction bases numbered 11, after V lost 1 base and J lost 1 base. Germline V gives CDR1 DFQATT, CDR2 SNEGSKA (reference sequence). The CDR3 extends over 17 amino acids. The data originate from a study of T-cell reconstitution after alpha-beta-depleted transplantation in children. Study conclusions and caveats: One year after transplant, T-cell counts and diversity came mostly from newly produced T cells. Reportedly, only several hundred clones from non-depleted graft cells drove alpha-beta T-cell counts at about two months.

The sequence was collected from a boy in the first two years of life who had a stem cell transplant for SCID, so the T cells may come from the graft donor. The sample here was PBMCs, mostly from graft donor cells, taken 360 days after TCRalphabeta/CD19-depleted stem cell transplant. This sequence joins TRBV20-1 and TRBJ1-1; 8 bases fit TRBD1. This CDR3 is CSARVQGALWRNTEAFF. Here the CDR3 DNA reads TGCAGTGCTAGAGTGCAGGGGGCTTTGTGGAGGAACACTGAAGCTTTCTTT.